What follows describes a single T cell receptor beta chain. Its antigen is still unknown. With 60 Vbeta and 13 Jbeta primers, the PCR was carried out. Method: immunoSEQ multiplex PCR; TCRdb's copy keeps in-frame clones and lacks some. The sample gives more than 200,000 clones, approximately 79% of which show up once; 1.5% to 2% is in the top ten. The data originate from a study of cytomegalovirus exposure and HLA in healthy donors. Overall study results and limits: Segments of the TCR beta V type were, in most cases, productive about 90% or about 30% of the time in an earlier analysis. What a later analysis reportedly showed was that an Asian-associated ancestry cluster had fewer N-insertions than the approximately 700-donor mean.

Germline V gives CDR1 LNHDA, CDR2 SQIVND (reference sequence). The length of the CDR3 is 14 residues. J was trimmed by 1 base and V by 2 bases; bases with no gene match: 1. The V call is TRBV19, the J call TRBJ1-2; 7 nucleotides agree with TRBD1. The clonotype was recovered from a male donor in good health and CMV-seronegative. Sequenced: PBMCs. The DNA for the CDR3 is TGTGCCAGTAGTATACAGGGGGATAACTATGGCTACACCTTC. It codes for CASSIQGDNYGYTF. Together with reference TRBV19 and TRBJ1-2, the CDR3 gives the full variable domain: DGGITQSPKYLFRKEGQNVTLSCEQNLNHDAMYWYRQDPGQGLRLIYYSQIVNDFQKGDIAEGYSVSREKKESFPLTVTSAQKNPTAFYLCASSIQGDNYGYTFGSGTRLTVV.